These T cell receptor beta chains were read from a single sample in a study of siplizumab effects on memory and regulatory T cells. Some clones are missing from TCRdb's copy, which holds only in-frame ones; the method was immunoSEQ multiplex PCR. Of approximately 10,000 clones in the sample, more than 35% were seen once. The antigens for these receptors are not known. What was sequenced was CFSE-low (dividing) CD4+ T cells sorted from an allogeneic mixed lymphocyte reaction. The receptor set was obtained from a human donor in good health; the cells came from an allogeneic mixed lymphocyte reaction. Both conserved end residues are part of each CDR3. D genes are given only for firm matches. Some rows mark clone size as missing; the rest say once, few, many or name a class of expanded clone.

j_gene | abundance | d_gene | v_gene | CDR3aa | CDR3nt
TRBJ2-1 | medium-sized | TRBD2 | TRBV7-7 | CASSLRLAGVGHNEQFF | TGTGCTAGCAGCCTCCGACTAGCGGGAGTGGGGCACAATGAGCAGTTCTTC
TRBJ2-2 | - | - | TRBV28 | CAGRKGGANGELFF | TGTGCCGGTCGAAAGGGGGGCGCGAACGGGGAGCTGTTTTTT
TRBJ1-2 | - | TRBD1 | TRBV6-6 | CASKTGQGRGGYTF | TGTGCCAGCAAGACGGGACAGGGAAGGGGGGGCTACACCTTC
TRBJ2-3 | - | - | TRBV7-2 | CASSLGSSRSTDTQYF | TGTGCCAGCAGCTTAGGGTCTAGCCGCAGCACAGATACGCAGTATTTT
TRBJ2-1 | - | TRBD2 | TRBV5-4 | CASSSLADYYNEQFF | TGTGCCAGCAGCTCTCTAGCGGATTACTACAATGAGCAGTTCTTC
TRBJ2-3 | - | TRBD2 | TRBV6-6 | CASSALRAGIGYF | TGTGCCAGCAGTGCCCTGAGAGCGGGAATAGGGTATTTT
TRBJ1-5 | medium-sized | - | TRBV6-5 | CASSFTVLPGNQPQHF | TGTGCCAGCAGTTTTACGGTTCTCCCGGGCAATCAGCCCCAGCATTTT
TRBJ2-1 | few | - | TRBV2 | CASRPSGGPSQFF | TGTGCCAGCAGGCCTAGTGGGGGGCCCTCGCAGTTCTTC
TRBJ2-1 | - | - | TRBV30 | CAWSVMGSSYNEQFF | TGTGCCTGGAGTGTAATGGGGAGCTCCTACAATGAGCAGTTCTTC
TRBJ2-6 | - | TRBD1 | TRBV5-1 | CASSLGTGCGSSGANVLTF | TGCGCCAGCAGCCTAGGGACAGGGTGCGGGAGCTCTGGGGCCAACGTCCTGACTTTC
TRBJ2-7 | medium-sized | - | TRBV4-1 | CASSHPSKTYEQYF | TGCGCCAGCAGCCACCCATCCAAAACCTACGAGCAGTACTTC
TRBJ2-1 | few | - | TRBV5-5 | CASSLIGEQFF | TGTGCCAGCAGCTTGATCGGTGAGCAGTTCTTC
TRBJ2-6 | - | TRBD1 | TRBV2 | CASRETGGASGANVLTF | TGTGCCAGCAGAGAGACAGGGGGCGCTTCTGGGGCCAACGTCCTGACTTTC
TRBJ2-7 | few | - | TRBV5-1 | CASSWTGTPLYEQYF | TGCGCCAGCAGCTGGACCGGGACACCCCTCTACGAGCAGTACTTC
TRBJ1-2 | - | TRBD1 | TRBV6-1 | CASRTGIAGYTF | TGTGCCAGCAGGACAGGGATCGCCGGCTACACCTTC
TRBJ1-1 | medium-sized | TRBD1 | TRBV29-1 | CSGGQGDTEAFF | TGCAGCGGTGGACAGGGGGACACTGAAGCTTTCTTT
TRBJ1-5 | - | - | TRBV5-5 | CASSLGWGRGTNQPQHF | TGTGCCAGCAGCTTGGGATGGGGCCGGGGAACCAATCAGCCCCAGCATTTT
TRBJ2-1 | medium-sized | TRBD2 | TRBV7-3 | CASSLGLAGGDEQFF | TGTGCCAGCAGCTTGGGACTAGCGGGTGGAGATGAGCAGTTCTTC
TRBJ2-1 | - | TRBD2 | TRBV6-5 | CASRNPTSGSTEQFF | TGTGCCAGCAGAAACCCGACTAGCGGGAGCACTGAGCAGTTCTTC
TRBJ2-3 | - | - | TRBV7-2 | CASSLDAGADTQYF | TGTGCCAGCAGCTTAGATGCAGGGGCAGATACGCAGTATTTT
TRBJ2-5 | - | TRBD2 | TRBV2 | CASSGLAGGPQYF | TGTGCCAGCAGTGGACTAGCGGGAGGACCCCAGTACTTC
TRBJ1-5 | - | - | TRBV6-1 | CASSFRGEQPQHF | TGTGCCAGCAGTTTCCGGGGGGAACAGCCCCAGCATTTT
TRBJ1-1 | once | - | TRBV7-2 | CASSHIRDTTQAFF | TGTGCCAGCAGCCATATACGGGACACTACACAAGCTTTCTTT
TRBJ2-7 | - | TRBD2 | TRBV30 | CAWRDDSGRASLYEQYF | TGTGCCTGGCGAGATGATAGCGGGAGGGCCTCCCTCTACGAGCAGTACTTC
TRBJ1-2 | - | TRBD1 | TRBV30 | CAWSGGQGASGYTF | TGTGCCTGGAGTGGGGGACAGGGGGCCAGTGGCTACACCTTC
TRBJ1-2 | medium-sized | TRBD1 | TRBV5-1 | CASSWGQGAPDGYTF | TGCGCCAGCAGCTGGGGACAGGGGGCGCCGGATGGCTACACCTTC
TRBJ2-7 | - | TRBD1 | TRBV5-1 | CASSSRGLEKQYF | TGTGCCAGCAGCTCCAGGGGGCTTGAGAAGCAGTACTTC
TRBJ2-7 | medium-sized | TRBD1 | TRBV7-2 | CASSARTGGFYEQYF | TGTGCCAGCAGCGCCCGGACAGGGGGATTCTACGAGCAGTACTTC
TRBJ2-5 | - | - | TRBV5-1 | CASTAEPVKETQYF | TGCGCCAGCACCGCGGAACCGGTAAAAGAGACCCAGTACTTC
TRBJ2-6 | - | - | TRBV5-4 | CASSPSSGANVLTF | TGTGCCAGCAGCCCCTCCTCTGGGGCCAACGTCCTGACTTTC
TRBJ2-7 | medium-sized | TRBD2 | TRBV19 | CASSPGLVPTYEQYF | TGTGCCAGTAGTCCGGGACTAGTCCCCACCTACGAGCAGTACTTC
TRBJ1-2 | medium-sized | TRBD1 | TRBV18 | CASSGDRNYGYTF | TGTGCCAGCTCGGGGGACAGAAACTATGGCTACACCTTC
TRBJ1-1 | - | - | TRBV7-3 | CASSLMAANTEAFF | TGTGCCAGCAGCTTAATGGCAGCTAACACTGAAGCTTTCTTT
TRBJ2-2 | - | - | TRBV6-1 | CASRGAENTGELFF | TGTGCCAGCCGTGGGGCAGAGAACACCGGGGAGCTGTTTTTT
TRBJ1-3 | once | TRBD1 | TRBV6-5 | CASSRTGAGGNTIYF | TGTGCCAGCAGTCGAACAGGGGCGGGGGGAAACACCATATATTTT
TRBJ2-7 | medium-sized | TRBD2 | TRBV19 | CASSIWGSGRGEQYF | TGTGCCAGTAGTATTTGGGGAAGCGGGAGAGGCGAGCAGTACTTC
TRBJ2-3 | - | - | TRBV5-1 | CASSFQDFDTDTQYF | TGCGCCAGCAGCTTTCAGGACTTCGACACAGATACGCAGTATTTT
TRBJ2-1 | few | TRBD2 | TRBV10-2 | CASKLAGGDNEQFF | TGCGCCAGCAAACTAGCGGGAGGGGACAATGAGCAGTTCTTC
TRBJ2-2 | - | - | TRBV30 | CAWSGGGPGELFF | TGTGCCTGGAGTGGAGGTGGCCCCGGGGAGCTGTTTTTT
TRBJ2-3 | - | - | TRBV14 | CASSQGTAADTQYF | TGTGCCAGCTCTCAGGGCACGGCGGCAGATACGCAGTATTTT
TRBJ2-7 | - | - | TRBV18 | CASSPQMSYEQYF | TGTGCCAGCTCACCACAAATGTCCTACGAGCAGTACTTC